The sequence of this T cell receptor beta chain was determined in a study of CD8+CD57+ T cells in acquired aplastic anemia. The wider study: The sorted CD4+ and CD8+ cells yielded an average approximately 3.3 ug of DNA. Study results and limitations: There were twenty-nine CD8+ CDR3 sequences that occurred in both patients and controls. Patients and healthy controls showed no significant CD8+ Simpson's diversity difference.

Concerning this clonotype: What it binds is unknown.

The study profiled TCR beta VDJ and CDR3 using genomic DNA as template. Each CDR3 protein gets one entry after TCRdb re-called the reads with MiXCR. The profile shows about 270,000 distinct CDR3 sequences, approximately 57% of them singletons. Per germline, CDR1 SNHLY and CDR2 FYNNEI. V was clipped by 8 bases and J by 9 bases, with 14 bases between them. This CDR3 spans 12 amino acids. Sample: sorted CD4+, CD8+, or CD8+CD57+ T cells (not recorded which) from PBMCs. This rearrangement joins TRBV2 to TRBJ2-1, with D possibly being TRBD2 (5 bases). The clonotype comes from a human donor with severe aplastic anemia or a healthy control (not recorded which). CDR3 protein: CASPLRAGEQFF. CDR3 sequence (DNA): TGTGCCAGCCCTCTGAGGGCGGGTGAGCAGTTCTTC.